This TCR beta chain was captured by sequencing in a study of cytomegalovirus exposure and HLA in healthy donors. Study-wide findings and caveats: Associated with cytomegalovirus, according to the listing, were 150 to 200 TCR beta chains. TCR beta V- and J-gene trimming was later associated with a missense DCLRE1C variant. Indistinguishable V segments, including TRBV6-2 and TRBV6-3, were excluded. In a later analysis, at a false discovery rate of 0.05, 17,000 or so TCR beta sequences matched HLA alleles.

With 60 Vbeta and 13 Jbeta primers, the PCR was carried out. Only in-frame clones appear in the TCRdb table, and some are missing; sequencing was by immunoSEQ multiplex PCR. The sample contains about 120,000 clones, over 60% of which appear only once. Remarks on this clone: Its specificity is not known.

This CDR3 comprises 16 residues. Germline CDR1 and CDR2: SGHAT and FQNNGV. Losses at the gene ends were 3 bases for V and 1 base for J; bases not matched to a gene: 4. This sequence was found in a young man in good health and CMV-seropositive. The sequenced sample was PBMCs. The rearrangement links TRBV11-2 to TRBJ2-3; 10 nucleotides align to TRBD2. CDR3 DNA sequence: TGTGCCAGCAGCTTGGGACTAGCGTTACGCACAGATACGCAGTATTTT. This translates into CASSLGLALRTDTQYF.